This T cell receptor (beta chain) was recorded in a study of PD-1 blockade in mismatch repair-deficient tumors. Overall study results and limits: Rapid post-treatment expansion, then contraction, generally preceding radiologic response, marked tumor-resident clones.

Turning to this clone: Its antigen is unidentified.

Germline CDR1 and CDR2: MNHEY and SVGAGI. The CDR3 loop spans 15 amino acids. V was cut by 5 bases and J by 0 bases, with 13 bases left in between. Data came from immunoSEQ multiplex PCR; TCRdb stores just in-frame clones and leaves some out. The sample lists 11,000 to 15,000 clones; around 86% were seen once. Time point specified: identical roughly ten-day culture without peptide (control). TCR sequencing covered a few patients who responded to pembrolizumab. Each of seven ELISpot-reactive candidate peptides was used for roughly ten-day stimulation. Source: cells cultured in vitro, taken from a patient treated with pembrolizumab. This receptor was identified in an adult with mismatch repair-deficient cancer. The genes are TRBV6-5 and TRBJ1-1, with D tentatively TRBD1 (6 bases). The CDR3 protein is CASSTGGGMNTEAFF. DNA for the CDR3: TGTGCCAGCAGTACCGGGGGCGGAATGAACACTGAAGCTTTCTTT.